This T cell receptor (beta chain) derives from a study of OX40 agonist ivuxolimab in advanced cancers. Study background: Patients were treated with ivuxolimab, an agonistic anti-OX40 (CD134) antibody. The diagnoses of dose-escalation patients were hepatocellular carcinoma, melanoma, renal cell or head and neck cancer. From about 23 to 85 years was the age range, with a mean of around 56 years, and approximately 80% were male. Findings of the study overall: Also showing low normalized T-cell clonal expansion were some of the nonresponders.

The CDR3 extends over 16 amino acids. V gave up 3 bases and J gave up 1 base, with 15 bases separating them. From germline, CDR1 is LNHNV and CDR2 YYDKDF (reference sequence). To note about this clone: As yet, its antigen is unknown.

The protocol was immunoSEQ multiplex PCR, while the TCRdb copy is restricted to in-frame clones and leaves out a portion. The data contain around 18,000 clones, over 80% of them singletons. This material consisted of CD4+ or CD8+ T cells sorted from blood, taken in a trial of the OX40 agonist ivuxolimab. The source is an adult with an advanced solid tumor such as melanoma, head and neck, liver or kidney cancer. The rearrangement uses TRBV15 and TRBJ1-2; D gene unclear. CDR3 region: CATSSLDGPNNYGYTF. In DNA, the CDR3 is TGTGCCACCAGCAGCCTGGACGGCCCGAATAACTATGGCTACACCTTC.